These 4 T cell receptor beta chains were all obtained from the same sample, sequenced in a study of CD8 T cells in Susac syndrome (dated by TCRdb to 2018 to 2020). Libraries were prepared through the immunoSEQ multiplex PCR assay. RNA was extracted using the RNeasy kit, and roughly 0.5 to 1 microgram was reverse transcribed with random hexamers. Clones were called with MiXCR by TCRdb after fastp trimmed the public reads at Q25, and only in-frame beta chains were retained. Rows merge per CDR3 protein into single entries with the most common DNA and genes. The table for this sample lists about 120,000 distinct CDR3 sequences; roughly 94% of them were counted only once. 0.28% of the sample goes to the ten largest clones. Source material: CD8+ T cells from PBMCs. These receptors all come from a human donor with Susac syndrome.

This chain uses TRBV28 with TRBJ2-7; 12 bases agree with TRBD1. The V segment lost 3 bases and the J segment 5 bases; nucleotides outside the gene matches: 2. The germline V gene encodes CDR1 MDHEN and CDR2 SYDVKM. This CDR3 contains 14 residues. CDR3 protein: CASSLGQGAHEQYF. The DNA of the CDR3 is TGTGCCAGCAGTTTGGGACAGGGGGCTCACGAGCAGTACTTC.

This chain connects TRBV5-1 to TRBJ2-7; D gene uncertain. The CDR3 extends over 15 amino acids. V lost 2 bases to trimming and J lost 5 bases, with 17 bases between them. CDR1 is SGHRS, CDR2 YFSETQ, per germline. CDR3 coding DNA: TGCGCCAGCAGCTTTGCGTCAAACCTCATTGACGAGCAGTACTTC. This sequence encodes CASSFASNLIDEQYF. Looking up the rest from reference TRBV5-1 and TRBJ2-7 gives the full variable domain: KAGVTQTPRYLIKTRGQQVTLSCSPISGHRSVSWYQQTPGQGLQFLFEYFSETQRNKGNFPGRFSGRQFSNSRSEMNVSTLELGDSALYLCASSFASNLIDEQYFGPGTRLTVT.

The rearrangement links TRBV6-6 to TRBJ2-1; D tentatively fits TRBD1 or TRBD2 (6 bases each). The CDR3 length is 16 residues. Between the trimmed V and J ends, which lost 0 bases and 7 bases, there was a span of 16 bases. Germline V CDR1 and CDR2: MNHNY, SVGAGI (reference sequence). The CDR3 coding sequence is TGTGCCAGCAGTTACTCTGGAAGGGGGGCCGATAATGAGCAGTTCTTC. This translates into CASSYSGRGADNEQFF.

The chain links TRBV2 to TRBJ1-2; tentatively, D is TRBD1 (5 bases). Trimming cost V 2 bases and J 3 bases, with 10 bases left between them. The CDR3 is 14 residues long. Germline V gene lookup returns CDR1 SNHLY and CDR2 FYNNEI. The CDR3, as DNA: TGTGCCAGCAGTGAACGGCCAGGGCACTATGGCTACACCTTC. Translation gives CASSERPGHYGYTF. The variable domain in full, with the rest retrieved from reference TRBV2 and TRBJ1-2, is EPEVTQTPSHQVTQMGQEVILRCVPISNHLYFYWYRQILGQKVEFLVSFYNNEISEKSEIFDDQFSVERPDGSNFTLKIRSTKLEDSAMYFCASSERPGHYGYTFGSGTRLTVV.